The 18 T cell receptor beta chains presented below share a single source sample, sequenced in a study of OX40 agonist ivuxolimab in advanced cancers. Repertoires were generated with immunoSEQ multiplex PCR, while TCRdb's copy carries only in-frame clones and drops some. The table has about 84,000 clones, over 85% seen once. The sequences come from CD4+ or CD8+ T cells sorted from blood, collected in a trial of the OX40 agonist ivuxolimab. The receptor set was obtained from an adult with an advanced solid tumor such as melanoma, head and neck, liver or kidney cancer.

The rearrangement joins TRBV11-3 to TRBJ1-1, with D unclear. CDR1 and CDR2 (germline): SGHNT, YENEEA. The CDR3 has 12 amino acids. V was cut by 5 bases and J by 11 bases, with 15 bases left in between. CDR3 region: CASSPRGGGAFF. Here the CDR3 DNA reads TGTGCCAGCAGCCCCCGTGGTGGCGGGGCTTTCTTT.

J is TRBJ2-1 and V is TRBV19; D not certain. CDR1 and CDR2 (germline): LNHDA, SQIVND (reference sequence). V dropped 3 bases and J dropped 6 bases, with 9 bases sitting between them. The CDR3 covers 13 residues. The CDR3 is CASSMTPTNEQFF. The CDR3 DNA reads as TGTGCCAGTAGTATGACTCCGACCAATGAGCAGTTCTTC. Based on the CDR3 plus reference TRBV19 and TRBJ2-1, the full variable domain is DGGITQSPKYLFRKEGQNVTLSCEQNLNHDAMYWYRQDPGQGLRLIYYSQIVNDFQKGDIAEGYSVSREKKESFPLTVTSAQKNPTAFYLCASSMTPTNEQFFGPGTRLTVL.

The rearrangement links TRBV7-2 to TRBJ2-1; 7 nucleotides align to TRBD1. CDR1 and CDR2 from the germline V gene are SGHTA and FQGNSA. CDR3 length: 17 amino acids. Germline trimming cut 1 base from V and 2 bases from J; bases unmatched to any gene: 8. CDR3 DNA sequence: TGTGCCAGCAGCTTAGATGGACGACAGGGACCCTACAATGAGCAGTTCTTC. Amino acid sequence: CASSLDGRQGPYNEQFF.

V usage is TRBV19 and J usage is TRBJ2-1; D is undetermined. Germline values: CDR1 LNHDA, CDR2 SQIVND (reference sequence). Trimming took off 11 bases at V and 6 bases at J, with 11 bases between the two ends. This CDR3 has 11 amino acids. The CDR3 sequence: CASTEFNEQFF. CDR3 DNA sequence: TGTGCCTCCACAGAGTTCAATGAGCAGTTCTTC. The whole variable domain, remainder taken from reference TRBV19 and TRBJ2-1, is DGGITQSPKYLFRKEGQNVTLSCEQNLNHDAMYWYRQDPGQGLRLIYYSQIVNDFQKGDIAEGYSVSREKKESFPLTVTSAQKNPTAFYLCASTEFNEQFFGPGTRLTVL.

This sequence joins TRBV28 and TRBJ2-5; unclear D gene. This CDR3 comprises 14 residues. The germline CDR1 and CDR2 sequences are MDHEN and SYDVKM. The V gene lost 3 bases and the J gene lost 2 bases, with 10 bases spanning the gap. The CDR3 protein is CASSLVWDQETQYF. CDR3 in DNA: TGTGCCAGCAGTTTGGTCTGGGATCAAGAGACCCAGTACTTC.

This chain joins TRBV5-8 and TRBJ2-7; D might be TRBD1 (8 bases). Per the germline V gene, CDR1 is SGHTS and CDR2 is YDEGEE. CDR3 length: 16 amino acids. V was trimmed by 5 bases and J by 2 bases, leaving 20 bases between them. DNA of the CDR3: TGTGCCAGCAGTGGGTCAGGGGGGGACAGGACCTACGAGCAGTACTTC. Translation: CASSGSGGDRTYEQYF.

The chain has TRBV10-3 and TRBJ1-1, with D perhaps TRBD1 (5 bases). The CDR3 covers 12 residues. Germline V lookup: CDR1 ENHRY, CDR2 SYGVKD. V was shortened by 9 bases and J by 2 bases, with 10 bases between the two germline ends. CDR3 protein: CAISTGNTEAFF. The CDR3, as DNA: TGTGCCATTTCCACAGGAAACACTGAAGCTTTCTTT.

V gene TRBV19 combines with J gene TRBJ2-7; D remains unclear. With 4 bases removed from V and 0 bases from J, the gap between germline ends came to 7 bases. Germline assignment: CDR1 LNHDA and CDR2 SQIVND (reference sequence). The CDR3 is 13 amino acids. The CDR3 reads CASSKRNSYEQYF. CDR3 coding DNA: TGTGCCAGTAGTAAGAGAAACTCCTACGAGCAGTACTTC.

This clone has just one count. V usage is TRBV7-6 and J usage is TRBJ2-7; D is perhaps TRBD2 (5 bases). V shed 1 base and J shed 3 bases, with 19 bases lying between them. The germline V gene encodes CDR1 SGHVS and CDR2 FNYEAQ. The CDR3 length is 17 residues. CDR3 nucleotide sequence: TGTGCCAGCAGCTTAGGGTTAGGAGGTCGGAGCCTCTACGAGCAGTACTTC. Protein sequence: CASSLGLGGRSLYEQYF.

The gene calls are TRBV9 and TRBJ2-3; 8 bases agree with TRBD2. The CDR3 covers 21 residues. Losses at the gene ends were 4 bases for V and 1 base for J; bases not matched to a gene: 23. Germline V gene sequence: CDR1 SGDLS, CDR2 YYNGEE. The CDR3 nucleotides are TGTGCCAGCAGCTCCCCCCCAAGCGGGAGACAAACCCTAAGCCGCACAGATACGCAGTATTTT. It translates to CASSSPPSGRQTLSRTDTQYF.

The chain joins TRBV28 to TRBJ1-2; D is perhaps TRBD1 (6 bases). Germline loops: CDR1 MDHEN, CDR2 SYDVKM. The CDR3 runs 12 residues. Trimming cost V 4 bases and J 4 bases, with 7 bases left between them. The CDR3: CASSSQGYGYTF. CDR3 in DNA: TGTGCCAGCAGTTCACAGGGCTATGGCTACACCTTC.

The chain has TRBV11-2 and TRBJ2-1, with 9 bases that match TRBD2. Germline loops: CDR1 SGHAT, CDR2 FQNNGV. The V segment lost 4 bases and the J segment 0 bases; nucleotides outside the gene matches: 10. The CDR3 runs to 18 residues. CDR3 bases: TGTGCCAGCAGCTCCCCTGGACTAGCGTCCAGCTCCTACAATGAGCAGTTCTTC. Translated, it gives CASSSPGLASSSYNEQFF.

The genes are TRBV19 and TRBJ2-7; 9 bases align to TRBD2. The CDR3 has 21 amino acids. The J segment lost 3 bases and the V segment lost 5 bases, leaving 26 bases of the junction unmatched. The germline CDR1 and CDR2 sequences are LNHDA and SQIVND (reference sequence). The CDR3 nucleotides read TGTGCCAGTAGTGTTACATTAACCCTTAGCGGGAGAGGGGTCTTCCGCTACGAGCAGTACTTC. Translated, it gives CASSVTLTLSGRGVFRYEQYF.

The gene calls are TRBV21-1 and TRBJ2-7. TRBV21-1 is flagged as a pseudogene. This CDR3 comprises 16 residues. CDR3 sequence reads: CASSNLGQFSSYEQYF. CDR3 DNA: TGTGCCAGCAGCAATCTAGGGCAGTTCAGCTCCTACGAGCAGTACTTC.

The chain links TRBV5-6 to TRBJ2-2; D is ambiguous. Germline CDR1 is SGHDT and CDR2 is YYEEEE. The V and J ends lost 0 bases and 4 bases respectively, with 10 bases between them. The CDR3 contains 15 residues. For the CDR3, the DNA is TGTGCCAGCAGCTTGGACCGCCTAGGCACCGGGGAGCTGTTTTTT. This translates into CASSLDRLGTGELFF.

This chain uses TRBV7-6 with TRBJ1-1, with 7 bases aligning to TRBD1. CDR3 length equals 14 residues. Trimming took 5 bases from V and 8 from J; bases not matched to a gene: 11. Germline V CDR1 and CDR2: SGHVS, FNYEAQ. The CDR3 spells CASSPGQEIPEAFF. CDR3 in DNA: TGTGCCAGCAGCCCCGGACAGGAAATCCCCGAAGCTTTCTTT.

This sequence joins TRBV9 and TRBJ2-1; TRBD2 aligns across 11 bases. The CDR3 extends over 15 amino acids. The junction had 3 bases not matched to a gene; V was cut back by 3 bases and J by 4 bases. Looked up from germline, CDR1 is SGDLS and CDR2 is YYNGEE. The CDR3 here is CASSGGTSGYNEQFF. CDR3 nucleotides: TGTGCCAGCAGCGGGGGGACTAGCGGATACAATGAGCAGTTCTTC.

The rearrangement joins TRBV7-9 to TRBJ2-6, with D unresolved. The CDR3 runs to 18 residues. Germline V CDR1 and CDR2: SEHNR, FQNEAQ (reference sequence). Trimming stripped 7 bases from V and 0 bases from J, with 19 bases between. The CDR3 reads CASTLGRIESSGANVLTF. The DNA of the CDR3 is TGTGCCAGCACCCTGGGCAGGATTGAAAGCTCTGGGGCCAACGTCCTGACTTTC.